This passage covers 26 T cell receptor beta chains from one sample sequenced in a study of cytomegalovirus exposure and HLA in healthy donors. Sequenced by immunoSEQ multiplex PCR; TCRdb stores in-frame clones only, minus some. The sample lists about 110,000 clones; roughly 90% were seen once. What was sequenced was PBMCs. These receptors were obtained from a woman in her 30s in good health and CMV-seropositive.

V is TRBV6-5 and J is TRBJ2-7, with 8 bases fitting TRBD2. The CDR3 length is 16 residues. After removal of 4 bases from V and 3 bases from J, the junction contained 11 bases not matched to a gene. Germline loops: CDR1 MNHEY, CDR2 SVGAGI. The CDR3 reads CASSSKLAVLHYEQYF. The CDR3 nucleotides read TGTGCCAGCAGTTCCAAACTAGCGGTGTTACACTACGAGCAGTACTTC.

The rearrangement uses TRBV7-8 and TRBJ1-2; TRBD1 aligns across 9 bases. Germline CDR1 SGHVS, CDR2 FQNEAQ. V gave up 5 bases and J gave up 4 bases; unmatched junction bases: 5. The CDR3 runs to 14 residues. The CDR3 sequence is CASSTATGGYGYTF. CDR3 bases: TGTGCCAGCAGCACGGCGACAGGGGGCTATGGCTACACCTTC.

The DNA of the CDR3 is TGTGCCAGCAGCTTGTTTGTCTCAGGGTACTCTGGGGCCAACGTCCTGACTTTC. It is translated as CASSLFVSGYSGANVLTF. This chain links TRBV5-4 with TRBJ2-6; possible D gene TRBD1, 5 bases. V shed 1 base and J shed 0 bases, with 14 bases lying between them. Germline CDR1 and CDR2: SGHNT and YYREEE (reference sequence). The CDR3 contains 18 residues.

The CDR3 spells CASSPLGGDTQYF. In DNA form, the CDR3 reads TGTGCCAGCAGCCCCCTGGGGGGGGATACGCAGTATTTT. The chain carries TRBV6-1 and TRBJ2-3; TRBD2 agrees at 7 bases. V was pared by 6 bases and J by 6 bases, with 6 bases of the junction left unmatched. This CDR3 region has 13 residues. Germline-derived CDR1 and CDR2 are MNHNS and SASEGT.

The chain couples TRBV7-9 to TRBJ1-5, with TRBD1 as a possible D gene (6 bases). V gave up 1 base and J gave up 5 bases, with 6 bases separating them. This CDR3 has 13 amino acids. In germline, CDR1 is SEHNR, CDR2 FQNEAQ (reference sequence). The CDR3 DNA is TGTGCCAGCAGCTTAGGACAGGATCAGCCCCAGCATTTT. Amino acids: CASSLGQDQPQHF.

The chain carries TRBV6-1 and TRBJ2-4, with D unclear. Trimming took off 2 bases at V and 15 bases at J, with 14 bases between the two ends. The CDR3 runs to 12 residues. Germline CDR1 is MNHNS and CDR2 is SASEGT. The CDR3 coding sequence is TGTGCCAGCAGTGAACGGCAGGTATTACTGTACTTC. It codes for CASSERQVLLYF.

The V gene is TRBV7-2, the J gene TRBJ2-1, with a possible D match to TRBD2 (6 bases). CDR1 is SGHTA and CDR2 is FQGNSA in the germline V gene. Trimming removed 5 bases at V and 0 bases at J, with 17 bases between. The CDR3 is 17 amino acids. The DNA of the CDR3 is TGTGCCAGCAGCAACCGGGGCGGGGCTGGCTCCTACAATGAGCAGTTCTTC. This codes for CASSNRGGAGSYNEQFF.

The DNA for the CDR3 is TGTGCCAGCAGTGTAGAGGGTTCCAATGAGCAGTTCTTC. Protein: CASSVEGSNEQFF. The V call is TRBV2, the J call TRBJ2-1; tentatively, D is TRBD2 (5 bases). The CDR3 runs to 13 residues. The germline V and J ends were trimmed by 4 bases and 6 bases, with 10 bases remaining between them. CDR1 SNHLY and CDR2 FYNNEI come from the germline V gene.

Here the CDR3 DNA reads TGCAGCGTCCGAGGGGGACAGGGCACAGATACGCAGTATTTT. Translation gives CSVRGGQGTDTQYF. The chain combines TRBV29-1 with TRBJ2-3, with TRBD1 matching over 8 bases. The CDR3 spans 14 residues. The V gene end was trimmed by 6 bases and the J gene end by 1 base; junction bases not matched to a gene: 6. CDR1 and CDR2 from the germline V gene are SQVTM and ANQGSEA.

The chain joins TRBV18 to TRBJ1-1; D is possibly TRBD1 (6 bases). The germline CDR1 and CDR2 sequences are KGHSH and LQKENI. The V and J ends lost 3 bases and 3 bases respectively, with 20 bases between them. The CDR3 is 17 amino acids. The CDR3 nucleotides are TGTGCCAGCTCACCCCAGCCCCTACAGGGAGGGTACACTGAAGCTTTCTTT. Encoded protein: CASSPQPLQGGYTEAFF. Together with reference TRBV18 and TRBJ1-1, the CDR3 gives the full variable domain: NAGVMQNPRHLVRRRGQEARLRCSPMKGHSHVYWYRQLPEEGLKFMVYLQKENIIDESGMPKERFSAEFPKEGPSILRIQQVVRGDSAAYFCASSPQPLQGGYTEAFFGQGTRLTVV.

This clone was recorded only once. The rearrangement joins TRBV4-3 to TRBJ1-2; the match to TRBD1 covers 7 bases. The V gene end was trimmed by 0 bases and the J gene end by 3 bases; junction bases not matched to a gene: 25. Germline values: CDR1 LGHNA, CDR2 YSLEER. The CDR3 loop spans 22 amino acids. The CDR3 reads CASSQEEGLWVRQGENHYGYTF. In DNA form, the CDR3 reads TGCGCCAGCAGCCAAGAAGAGGGCCTATGGGTTCGACAGGGCGAAAACCACTATGGCTACACCTTC.

This clone was detected once. This chain uses TRBV23-1 with TRBJ1-1; D might be TRBD1 (6 bases). TRBV23-1 has ORF status, its function being uncertain. This CDR3 spans 14 amino acids. The V end lost 8 bases, the J end lost 5 bases, and 18 bases lay between the germline ends. DNA for the CDR3: TGCGCCAGCTCAAGTGGGGGGCGGGAGACTGAAGCTTTCTTT. Its protein is CASSSGGRETEAFF.

The chain employs TRBV4-3 and TRBJ1-6; TRBD1 agrees at 7 bases. This CDR3 region has 14 residues. The germline CDR1 and CDR2 sequences are LGHNA and YSLEER. V gave up 1 base and J gave up 7 bases; unmatched junction bases: 1. The CDR3 DNA reads TGCGCCAGCAGCCAAGGACAGGGAAATTCACCCCTCCACTTT. It encodes CASSQGQGNSPLHF.

This clone has just a few counts. The chain carries TRBV18 and TRBJ2-7, with 13 nucleotides matching TRBD2. The CDR3 is 16 residues long. From germline, CDR1 is KGHSH and CDR2 LQKENI. The J segment lost 3 bases and the V segment lost 2 bases, leaving 4 bases of the junction unmatched. The CDR3 loop is CASSPTGTSGNYEQYF. CDR3 in DNA: TGTGCCAGCTCACCAACCGGGACTAGCGGGAACTACGAGCAGTACTTC.

V usage is TRBV6-5 and J usage is TRBJ2-7; a possible D gene is TRBD2 (7 bases). Trimming stripped 7 bases from V and 5 bases from J, with 21 bases between. Germline V CDR1 and CDR2: MNHEY, SVGAGI. This CDR3 has 15 residues. The CDR3 DNA reads as TGTGCCAGCACCCGACGGACTAGAGGGGGTCACGAGCAGTACTTC. Translating gives CASTRRTRGGHEQYF.

The chain employs TRBV10-2 and TRBJ2-5; 8 bases fit TRBD2. CDR1 is WSHSY and CDR2 is SAAADI in the germline V gene. The CDR3 runs to 14 residues. Trimming removed 10 bases from V and 1 base from J; junction bases left unmatched: 8. The CDR3 region has the DNA TGCGCCACGACGGGCGGGGGGTTCCAAGAGACCCAGTACTTC. Translating gives CATTGGGFQETQYF.

This clone showed up just a few times. The chain is built from TRBV4-3 and TRBJ1-5; no reliable D call. CDR1 LGHNA and CDR2 YSLEER come from the germline V gene. Trimming pared 5 bases from V and 2 bases from J, leaving 7 bases between. There are 13 residues in the CDR3. In DNA form, the CDR3 reads TGCGCCAGCAGCTACGGGGGCAATCAGCCCCAGCATTTT. This codes for CASSYGGNQPQHF.

The chain carries TRBV6-5 and TRBJ1-4; D gene uncertain. In germline, CDR1 is MNHEY, CDR2 SVGAGI. The V and J ends lost 2 bases and 7 bases respectively, with 11 bases between them. The CDR3 extends over 14 amino acids. The CDR3 spells CASSYGRRVEKLFF. The CDR3, as DNA: TGTGCCAGCAGTTACGGACGGCGGGTTGAAAAACTGTTTTTT.

J is TRBJ2-5 and V is TRBV7-6, with TRBD1 identical over 9 bases. Germline loops: CDR1 SGHVS, CDR2 FNYEAQ. The CDR3 sequence is 15 residues long. V was pared by 1 base and J by 5 bases, with 5 bases of the junction left unmatched. This CDR3 is CASSLEGQGWETQYF. The CDR3 coding sequence is TGTGCCAGCAGCTTAGAGGGACAGGGCTGGGAGACCCAGTACTTC.

This clone came up once. The chain is built from TRBV2 and TRBJ1-5, with a tentative D call TRBD1 (6 bases). From germline, CDR1 is SNHLY and CDR2 FYNNEI. The CDR3 length is 14 residues. V lost 2 bases, J lost 3 bases, and 8 bases lay in between. The CDR3, as DNA: TGTGCCAGCAGTGAAAGGGACATCAATCAGCCCCAGCATTTT. Amino acids: CASSERDINQPQHF.

CDR3 nucleotides: TGTGCCAGCAGTCCGGGTAGCGGGGGGGCAGGGACCCAGTACTTC. It yields the protein CASSPGSGGAGTQYF. The rearrangement joins TRBV5-5 to TRBJ2-5; 11 bases line up with TRBD2. The V gene end was trimmed by 5 bases and the J gene end by 7 bases; junction bases not matched to a gene: 10. This CDR3 contains 15 residues. Germline CDR1 is SGHKS and CDR2 is YYEKEE (reference sequence).

J is TRBJ2-2 and V is TRBV28, with D tentatively TRBD2 (6 bases). V was clipped by 8 bases and J by 3 bases, with 16 bases between them. Germline-derived CDR1 and CDR2 are MDHEN and SYDVKM. This CDR3 is 15 amino acids long. The CDR3 DNA is TGTGCCAGCGCACCCGCGGGGCGGTACACCGGGGAGCTGTTTTTT. This codes for CASAPAGRYTGELFF.

This clone was seen only once. V gene TRBV29-1 combines with J gene TRBJ2-3; 10 nucleotides align to TRBD2. The germline CDR1 and CDR2 sequences are SQVTM and ANQGSEA. Trimming cost V 6 bases and J 6 bases; bases outside gene matches: 9. The CDR3 consists of 14 residues. Here the CDR3 DNA reads TGCAGCGTAGTTAGCGGGAGGCACGCCGATACGCAGTATTTT. Protein: CSVVSGRHADTQYF.

The rearrangement joins TRBV27 to TRBJ2-1; the D gene is possibly TRBD1 (6 bases). Germline V gene data show CDR1 as MNHEY and CDR2 as SMNVEV (reference sequence). This CDR3 spans 15 amino acids. Trimming cost V 4 bases and J 6 bases, with 16 bases left between them. CDR3 in DNA: TGTGCCAGCAGTTCAGGGGTTTGGGCCATCAATGAGCAGTTCTTC. Translating it yields CASSSGVWAINEQFF.

The J gene is TRBJ2-1, the V gene TRBV12-5; TRBD1 matches 7 bases. Germline V gives CDR1 LGHNT, CDR2 FRNRAP. J was trimmed by 10 bases and V by 1 base; bases with no gene match: 4. The CDR3 totals 13 residues. The CDR3 DNA reads TGTGCTAGTGGTTTGGCGCAGGGGGACGAGCAGTTCTTC. Translated, it gives CASGLAQGDEQFF. The full variable domain, its missing parts supplied by reference TRBV12-5 and TRBJ2-1, is DARVTQTPRHKVTEMGQEVTMRCQPILGHNTVFWYRQTMMQGLELLAYFRNRAPLDDSGMPKDRFSAEMPDATLATLKIQPSEPRDSAVYFCASGLAQGDEQFFGPGTRLTVL.

The J gene is TRBJ2-7, the V gene TRBV5-6; D call uncertain. The CDR3 runs 12 residues. Trimming shortened V by 4 bases and J by 4 bases, and 9 bases separated the two germline ends. Germline assignment: CDR1 SGHDT and CDR2 YYEEEE. The CDR3 DNA follows: TGTGCCAGCAGCCTCCAAGCGTACGAGCAGTACTTC. It yields the protein CASSLQAYEQYF. Complete variable domain (other parts from reference TRBV5-6 and TRBJ2-7): DAGVTQSPTHLIKTRGQQVTLRCSPKSGHDTVSWYQQALGQGPQFIFQYYEEEERQRGNFPDRFSGHQFPNYSSELNVNALLLGDSALYLCASSLQAYEQYFGPGTRLTVT.